Sequencing of this T cell receptor (beta chain) was carried out in a study of human T cells and chemical hapten exposure. On the study more broadly: Cases of alopecia areata, totalis or universalis occurred in a predominantly female patient group. General study results and limits: There were significantly more large CDR3 similarity clusters among expanded TCRs than among controls.

Via MiXCR, TCRdb re-called the RACE reads, giving one row per CDR3 protein. Here the sample spans tens of thousands of distinct CDR3 sequences, around 13% being singletons. Time point indicated: patch test 3, about 24 weeks after DPC sensitization. Noted treatment: therapeutic diphenylcyclopropenone sensitization with weekly scalp DPC. Whole blood, unfractionated, served as the material for total RNA extraction. Trimming took 4 bases from V and 8 from J; bases not matched to a gene: 20. The CDR3 spans 19 residues. Germline loops: CDR1 SGHNT, CDR2 YENEEA. Comment on this clonotype: As yet, its antigen is unknown.

The chain recombines TRBV11-3 with TRBJ2-1, with 10 bases matching TRBD2. The input for sequencing was whole blood, taken in connection with sensitization to the hapten diphenylcyclopropenone (DPC). This sequence originates from a woman aged 45-65 years with alopecia areata. Some clones in this sample may be carry-over from other donors' samples. CDR3 region: CASSSTQAASGSYRDEQFF. CDR3 sequence (DNA): TGTGCCAGCAGCTCAACTCAGGCGGCTAGCGGGAGCTACCGGGATGAGCAGTTCTTC. Combining the CDR3 with reference TRBV11-3 and TRBJ2-1 gives the whole variable domain EAGVVQSPRYKIIEKKQPVAFWCNPISGHNTLYWYLQNLGQGPELLIRYENEEAVDDSQLPKDRFSAERLKGVDSTLKIQPAELGDSAVYLCASSSTQAASGSYRDEQFFGPGTRLTVL.